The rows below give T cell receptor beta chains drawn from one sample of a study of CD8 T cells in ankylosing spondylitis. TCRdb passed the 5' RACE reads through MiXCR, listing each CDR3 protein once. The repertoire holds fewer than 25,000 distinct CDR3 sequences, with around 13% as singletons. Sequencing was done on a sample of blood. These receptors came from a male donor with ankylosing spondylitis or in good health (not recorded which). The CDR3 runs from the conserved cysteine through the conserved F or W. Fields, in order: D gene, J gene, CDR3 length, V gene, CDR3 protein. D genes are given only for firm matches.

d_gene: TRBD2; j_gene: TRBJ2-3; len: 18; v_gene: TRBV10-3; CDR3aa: CAISVEIAGSHSTDTQYF
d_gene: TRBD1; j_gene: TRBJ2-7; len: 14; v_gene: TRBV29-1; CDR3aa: CSACRTGAIDEQYF
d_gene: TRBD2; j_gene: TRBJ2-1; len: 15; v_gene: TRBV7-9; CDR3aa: CASTRAGPTYNEQFF
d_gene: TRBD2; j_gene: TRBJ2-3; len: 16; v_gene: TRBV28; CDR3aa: CASSSLAGGLTDTQYF
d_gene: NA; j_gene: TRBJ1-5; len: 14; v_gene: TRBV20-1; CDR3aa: CSARFAQQHQPQHF
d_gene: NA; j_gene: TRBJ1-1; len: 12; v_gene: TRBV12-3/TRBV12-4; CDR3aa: CASRGTGTEAFF
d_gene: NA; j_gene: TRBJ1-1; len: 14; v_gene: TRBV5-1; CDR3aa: CASSFGLGNTEAFF
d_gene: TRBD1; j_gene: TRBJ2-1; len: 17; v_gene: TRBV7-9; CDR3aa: CASRLGRMGQGYSEQFF
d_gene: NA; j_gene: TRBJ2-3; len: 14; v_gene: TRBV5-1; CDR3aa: CASSADVNGDTQYF
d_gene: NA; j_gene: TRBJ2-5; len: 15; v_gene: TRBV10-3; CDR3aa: CAISESPEASETQYF
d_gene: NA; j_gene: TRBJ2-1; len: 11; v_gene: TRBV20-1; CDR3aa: CSARPVDEQFF
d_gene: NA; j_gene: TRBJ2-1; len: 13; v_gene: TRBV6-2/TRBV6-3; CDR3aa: CASSYRQTNEQFF
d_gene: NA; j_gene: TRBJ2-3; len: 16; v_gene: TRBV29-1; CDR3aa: CSVEDSIGLGTDTQYF
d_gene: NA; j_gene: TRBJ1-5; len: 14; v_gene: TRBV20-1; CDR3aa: CSAIETGRSQPQHF
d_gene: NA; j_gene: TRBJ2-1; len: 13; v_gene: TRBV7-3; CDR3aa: CASSPTRYNEQFF
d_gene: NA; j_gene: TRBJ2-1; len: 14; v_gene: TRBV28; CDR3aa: CASNKPGPNNEQFF
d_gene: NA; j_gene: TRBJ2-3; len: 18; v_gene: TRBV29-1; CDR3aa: CSVEGGREVGMITDTQYF
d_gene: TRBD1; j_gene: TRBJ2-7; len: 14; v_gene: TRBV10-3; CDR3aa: CAIRPDRVLGEQYF
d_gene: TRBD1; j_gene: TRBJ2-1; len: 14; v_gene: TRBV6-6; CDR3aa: CASSPGTGYNEQFF
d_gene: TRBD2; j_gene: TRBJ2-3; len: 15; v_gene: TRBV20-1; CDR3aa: CSADTAGVRADTQYF
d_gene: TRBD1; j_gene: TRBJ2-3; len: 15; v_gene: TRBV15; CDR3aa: CATSRRDRGQDTQYF
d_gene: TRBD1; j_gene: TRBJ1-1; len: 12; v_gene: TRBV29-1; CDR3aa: CSVDRARTEAFF
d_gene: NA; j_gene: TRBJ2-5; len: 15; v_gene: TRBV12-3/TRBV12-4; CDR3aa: CASSLGQGVGETQYF
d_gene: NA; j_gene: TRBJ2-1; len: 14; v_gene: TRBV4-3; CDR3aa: CASSQDRGNNEQFF
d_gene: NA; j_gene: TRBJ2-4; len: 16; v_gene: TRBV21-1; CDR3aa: CASSDLRDLAKNIQYF
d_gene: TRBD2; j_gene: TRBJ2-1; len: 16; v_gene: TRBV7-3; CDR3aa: CASSLLATKRGNEQFF
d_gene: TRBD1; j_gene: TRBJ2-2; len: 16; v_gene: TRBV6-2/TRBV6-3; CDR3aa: CASRPGQGIITGELFF
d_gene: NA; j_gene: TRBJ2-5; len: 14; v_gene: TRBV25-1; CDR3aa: CASSEYKIQETQYF
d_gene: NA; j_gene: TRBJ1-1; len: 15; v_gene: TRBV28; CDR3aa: CASSPGGGGNTEAFF